Listed below are T cell receptor beta chains from one sample, sequenced in a study of sequential checkpoint blockade in melanoma. TCRdb's table, derived via immunoSEQ multiplex PCR, lists solely in-frame clones and lacks some. This table holds 850 to 950 clones, approximately 20% found once. Here the sequenced sample was tumor tissue (inferred from file names), taken from a patient given nivolumab and ipilimumab in sequence. The receptors were gathered from a human donor with melanoma. The CDR3 runs from the conserved cysteine through the conserved F or W. D genes are given only for firm matches. Clone size is given for some rows only: seen once, a few or many times, or a class if the clone is expanded.

clone_size j_call d_call v_call cdr3_nt cdr3_aa
medium-sized TRBJ1-4 TRBD1 TRBV11-3 TGTGCCAGCAGCATGGGGGACAGACCTTATGAAAAACTGTTTTTT CASSMGDRPYEKLFF
. TRBJ1-1 TRBD1 TRBV10-2 TGCGCCAGCAGAGTTGACAGGGACACTGAAGCTTTCTTT CASRVDRDTEAFF
. TRBJ2-7 . TRBV6-8 TGTGCCAGCACCAACACCTTCTACGAGCAGTACTTC CASTNTFYEQYF
. TRBJ2-1 TRBD2 TRBV12-5 TGTGCCAGCACGGTAGCGGGGGTTGTCAATGAGCAGTTCTTC CASTVAGVVNEQFF
. TRBJ2-1 . TRBV19 TGTGCCAGTAGTATCGCAGGGACCTTCAATGAGCAGTTCTTC CASSIAGTFNEQFF
. TRBJ1-1 . TRBV5-1 TGCGCCAGCAGAGACCTCAAGGGCTCCACTGAAGCTTTCTTT CASRDLKGSTEAFF
few TRBJ2-6 TRBD1 TRBV5-1 TGCGCCAGTGGACAGGGGGCAACTGGGGCCAACGTCCTGACTTTC CASGQGATGANVLTF
medium-sized TRBJ2-1 TRBD1 TRBV11-3 TGTGCCAGCTCTACCGGGACAGGGGGCAATGAGCAGTTCTTC CASSTGTGGNEQFF
. TRBJ2-2 TRBD2 TRBV19 TGTGCCAGTAGCCAAAACCTAGCGGGAGGGCCTAACACCGGGGAGCTGTTTTTT CASSQNLAGGPNTGELFF
. TRBJ2-6 . TRBV29-1 TGCAGCGTCGCGATTGCTTCTGGGGCCAACGTCCTGACTTTC CSVAIASGANVLTF
medium-sized TRBJ1-2 . TRBV9 TGTGCCAGCAGCTTAGGCCTTGCCGGGGGCTATGGCTACACCTTC CASSLGLAGGYGYTF
. TRBJ2-3 . TRBV6-8 TGTGCCAGCAGTCCACGGATCCAGCGGGTCGGGCCAGATACGCAGTATTTT CASSPRIQRVGPDTQYF
few TRBJ1-2 . TRBV30 TGTGCCTTAAAGGACGGCTATGGCTACACCTTC CALKDGYGYTF
large TRBJ2-7 . TRBV6-8 TGTGCCAGCAGTGAGTCTTTTTCGGTCCACGAGCAGTACTTC CASSESFSVHEQYF
few TRBJ1-2 TRBD1 TRBV25-1 TGTGCCAGCTGTCCGACCGGGACAGGGTATGACTATGGCTACACCTTC CASCPTGTGYDYGYTF
large TRBJ1-4 . TRBV11-3 TGTGCCAGCAGCTTAGGGGGTACTAATGAAAAACTGTTTTTT CASSLGGTNEKLFF
. TRBJ2-1 TRBD1 TRBV6-8 TGTGCCAGCAGTGACGTCGGGACAGGGAGAGATGAGCAGTTCTTC CASSDVGTGRDEQFF
medium-sized TRBJ2-3 . TRBV9 TGTGCCAGCAGCGTTCTTAACACAGATACGCAGTATTTT CASSVLNTDTQYF
medium-sized TRBJ1-2 TRBD1 TRBV11-3 TGTGCCAGCAGCCGTTCGACAGGGGTATATGGTGGCTACACCTTC CASSRSTGVYGGYTF
few TRBJ2-3 TRBD2 TRBV6-8 TGTGCCATCAGTGGGGCTAGCGGGAGTTCAGATACGCAGTATTTT CAISGASGSSDTQYF
large TRBJ1-1 TRBD1 TRBV11-3 TGTGCCAGCAGCGGATGGACAGGGGGCGGGCACACTGAAGCTTTCTTT CASSGWTGGGHTEAFF